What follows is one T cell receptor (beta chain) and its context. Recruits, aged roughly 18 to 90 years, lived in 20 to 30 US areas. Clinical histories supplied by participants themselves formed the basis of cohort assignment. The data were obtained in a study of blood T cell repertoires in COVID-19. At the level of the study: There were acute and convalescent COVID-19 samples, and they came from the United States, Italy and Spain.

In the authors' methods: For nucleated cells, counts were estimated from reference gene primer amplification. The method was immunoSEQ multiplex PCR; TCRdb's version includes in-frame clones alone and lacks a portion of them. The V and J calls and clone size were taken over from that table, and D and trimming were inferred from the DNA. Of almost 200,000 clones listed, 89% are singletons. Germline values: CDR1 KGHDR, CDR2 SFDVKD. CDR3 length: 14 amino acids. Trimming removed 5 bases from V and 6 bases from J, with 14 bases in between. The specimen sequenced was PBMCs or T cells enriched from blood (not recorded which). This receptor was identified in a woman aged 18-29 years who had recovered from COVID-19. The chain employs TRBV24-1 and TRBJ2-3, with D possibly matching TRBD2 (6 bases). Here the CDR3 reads CATSVSGGGDTQYF. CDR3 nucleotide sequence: TGTGCCACCAGTGTTAGCGGAGGTGGGGATACGCAGTATTTT.